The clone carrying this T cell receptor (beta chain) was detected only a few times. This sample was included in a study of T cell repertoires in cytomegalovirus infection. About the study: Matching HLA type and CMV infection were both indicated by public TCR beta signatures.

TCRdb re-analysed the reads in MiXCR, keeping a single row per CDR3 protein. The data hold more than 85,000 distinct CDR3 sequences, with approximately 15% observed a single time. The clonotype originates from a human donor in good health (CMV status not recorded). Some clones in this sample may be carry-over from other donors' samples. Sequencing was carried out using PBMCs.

The CDR3 region is CASSLQRGDNEQFF. The CDR3 region has the DNA TGTGCCAGCAGTTTACAGCGGGGGGACAATGAGCAGTTCTTC. The chain recombines TRBV27 with TRBJ2-1, with 9 bases lining up with TRBD2. This CDR3 comprises 14 residues. Germline-derived CDR1 and CDR2 are MNHEY and SMNVEV (reference sequence). Germline trimming cut 2 bases from V and 5 bases from J; bases unmatched to any gene: 1.